The clone carrying this T cell receptor (beta chain) was recorded many times. Its antigen is still unknown. This sample is part of a study of T cells in Graves' hyperthyroidism and ophthalmopathy. Study background: Peripheral blood sampling occurred at initial diagnosis, before any treatment.

There were TCR beta CDR3 regions amplified from RNA transcripts. HTBI primers drove first-round RT-PCR of the TCR CDR3. TCRdb reprocessed the multiplex PCR reads via MiXCR and lists one record per CDR3 protein. The sample includes hundreds of thousands of distinct CDR3 sequences, about 17% of them seen just once. The CDR3 contains 14 residues. From germline, CDR1 is LGHDT and CDR2 YNNKEL (reference sequence). Trimming at V came to 10 bases and at J to 0 bases, leaving 6 bases not matched to a gene. In patients aged 18 to 65, hyperthyroidism was newly diagnosed, with duration under 2 months. Overall study findings and caveats: The authors' 13 V-J model separated ophthalmopathy from stable hyperthyroidism.

Sequencing used blood. The TCR sequence derives from a woman in her fifties or sixties with Graves' hyperthyroidism that later progressed to Graves' ophthalmopathy. The J gene is TRBJ2-1, the V gene TRBV3-1, with 7 bases lining up with TRBD1. CDR3 nucleotides: TGTGCCACATCGCCAGGGGGCTCCTACAATGAGCAGTTCTTC. Translated: CATSPGGSYNEQFF.